Listed below are T cell receptor beta chains from one sample, sequenced in a study of blood T cell repertoires in COVID-19. Some clones are missing from TCRdb's copy, which holds only in-frame ones; the method was immunoSEQ multiplex PCR. The table includes roughly 150,000 clones, 76% detected once. The sequenced sample consisted of peripheral blood. These receptor sequences come from a woman older than 75 with acute or convalescent COVID-19. The CDR3 runs from the conserved cysteine through the conserved F or W. D genes are given only for firm matches. Not every row has a clone size; where given, it reads once, few, many or a size class.

TRBD1,TRBV7-9,TRBJ2-2,.,TGTGCCAGCAGCTTACTAAGACAGGGAAAATTCGGGGAGCTGTTTTTT,CASSLLRQGKFGELFF
TRBD1,TRBV5-6,TRBJ2-5,.,TGTGCCAGCAGCCGGGACAGGGGCCAGACCCAGTACTTC,CASSRDRGQTQYF
.,TRBV6-5,TRBJ1-6,.,TGTGCCAGCAGTAAAACAGGGTATAATTCACCCCTCCACTTT,CASSKTGYNSPLHF
.,TRBV7-2,TRBJ1-4,once,TGTGCCAGCAGCCCAGACAGACATAATGAAAAACTGTTTTTT,CASSPDRHNEKLFF
TRBD1,TRBV5-1,TRBJ2-7,.,TGCGCCAGCAGAACTGGACAGGGTGTCGACGAGCAGTACTTC,CASRTGQGVDEQYF
TRBD2,TRBV6-5,TRBJ2-5,.,TGTGCCTCCGGGGCACGACGCGGGGGAGAGACCCAGTACTTC,CASGARRGGETQYF
TRBD1,TRBV4-2,TRBJ1-4,.,TGTGCCAGCAGCCCCGGGACAGGGGAGGCTAATGAAAAACTGTTTTTT,CASSPGTGEANEKLFF
.,TRBV11-3,TRBJ1-1,.,TGTGCCAGCAGGCGGACAGTGAACACTGAAGCTTTCTTT,CASRRTVNTEAFF
.,TRBV10-3,TRBJ1-5,.,TGTGCCATCAGTGAATCTCGGGATAGCAATCAGCCCCAGCATTTT,CAISESRDSNQPQHF
.,TRBV7-2,TRBJ2-2,.,TGTGCCAGCAGCCCGGACAGTACGAACACCGGGGAGCTGTTTTTT,CASSPDSTNTGELFF
TRBD1,TRBV6-5,TRBJ2-7,.,TGTGCCAGCAGTTACAATGGACAGGGGACCTACGAGCAGTACTTC,CASSYNGQGTYEQYF
.,TRBV3-1/TRBV3-2,TRBJ1-5,few,TGTGCCAGCAGCCAGACAGGTGGGGGTCAGCCCCAGCATTTT,CASSQTGGGQPQHF
TRBD1,TRBV11-3,TRBJ2-2,.,TGTGCCAGCAGCTTAGGGACAGGGCGGACCGGGGAGCTGTTTTTT,CASSLGTGRTGELFF
TRBD1,TRBV19,TRBJ2-1,.,TGTGCCAGTAGTATAGACAGGGGGCGCGCCTACAATGAGCAGTTCTTC,CASSIDRGRAYNEQFF
.,TRBV6-5,TRBJ1-1,few,TGTGCCAGCAGTTTCCAGGGAGGTGGGACTGAAGCTTTCTTT,CASSFQGGGTEAFF
TRBD2,TRBV4-1,TRBJ2-7,.,TGCGCCAGCAGCCAATTTCGGGAGGGCCTCGACGAGCAGTACTTC,CASSQFREGLDEQYF
.,TRBV14,TRBJ1-1,.,TGTGCCAGCAGCCCCCGGGAGAATACTGAAGCTTTCTTT,CASSPRENTEAFF
.,TRBV4-3,TRBJ1-2,.,TGCGCCAGCAGCCAAGAGGGGTTCCGGGGCTATGGCTACACCTTC,CASSQEGFRGYGYTF
.,TRBV27,TRBJ2-2,.,TGTGCCAGCAGTTTACGAGGAACCAACACCGGGGAGCTGTTTTTT,CASSLRGTNTGELFF
TRBD1,TRBV13,TRBJ1-1,.,TGTGCCAGCAGCTTAGGTCAGGGGGCAATGAACACTGAAGCTTTCTTT,CASSLGQGAMNTEAFF
TRBD1,TRBV5-4,TRBJ2-2,.,TGTGCCAGCAGCCTCCGCTGGGGACAGGGGCCCGGGGAGCTGTTTTTT,CASSLRWGQGPGELFF
.,TRBV7-8,TRBJ2-2,.,TGTGCCAGCAGCCATAGGGGGTTTGGCGGGGAGCTGTTTTTT,CASSHRGFGGELFF
TRBD2,TRBV19,TRBJ2-5,few,TGTGCCAGTACCCAAGGGGCGACTAGCGGGGCGGTAGAGACCCAGTACTTC,CASTQGATSGAVETQYF
TRBD1,TRBV5-8,TRBJ1-5,.,TGTGCCAGCAGCGGGGGACAGAGGCTCATTCAGCCCCAGCATTTT,CASSGGQRLIQPQHF
.,TRBV5-1,TRBJ1-1,.,TGCGCCAGCAGAGGTTCCGGGACAAACACTGAAGCTTTCTTT,CASRGSGTNTEAFF
.,TRBV5-1,TRBJ1-5,.,TGCGCCAGCAGGGCCGGGACTTCCAATCAGCCCCAGCATTTT,CASRAGTSNQPQHF
.,TRBV7-9,TRBJ1-6,.,TGTGCCAGCAGCCCCATCGGGGCCTATAATTCACCCCTCCACTTT,CASSPIGAYNSPLHF
TRBD1,TRBV19,TRBJ2-1,.,TGTGCCAGTACCAACACCGGGACAGCCTCGGGCGATGAGCAGTTCTTC,CASTNTGTASGDEQFF
TRBD2,TRBV30,TRBJ2-1,.,TGTGCCTGGGCCCCACTAGCGGGGTCCAATGAGCAGTTCTTC,CAWAPLAGSNEQFF
TRBD2,TRBV6-2/TRBV6-3,TRBJ2-7,once,TGTGCCAGCAGTTACCATCTAGCGGGAGGGAGGTACGAGCAGTACTTC,CASSYHLAGGRYEQYF
TRBD1,TRBV15,TRBJ2-3,.,TGTGCCACCAGCAGAGATTATAGGGGACAGGGGGCTGGGGATACGCAGTATTTT,CATSRDYRGQGAGDTQYF
TRBD2,TRBV19,TRBJ2-7,.,TGTGCCAGTAGTATGACTAGCGGGAGCTACGAGCAGTACTTC,CASSMTSGSYEQYF
.,TRBV18,TRBJ2-1,.,TGTGCCAGCTCACCGCTCCCTACCTCCTACAATGAGCAGTTCTTC,CASSPLPTSYNEQFF
.,TRBV19,TRBJ2-2,.,TGTGCCAGTAGCCCACAGGGAAGGGTACCCGGGGAGCTGTTTTTT,CASSPQGRVPGELFF
.,TRBV19,TRBJ1-1,.,TGTGCCAGTAGATTCAGGGAGGGCGGAAAGACTGAAGCTTTCTTT,CASRFREGGKTEAFF
.,TRBV21-1,TRBJ1-6,.,TGTGCCAGCAGCAAAGTACAGGAGTATAATTCACCCCTCCACTTT,CASSKVQEYNSPLHF
.,TRBV19,TRBJ2-6,.,TGTGCCGTGAACAATGGGGCCAACGTCCTGACTTTC,CAVNNGANVLTF
TRBD1,TRBV2,TRBJ1-6,.,TGTGCCAGCACCCGACAGGGAAGCCTTAATTCACCCCTCCACTTT,CASTRQGSLNSPLHF
.,TRBV5-5,TRBJ1-6,.,TGTGCCAGCAGCTTGACTCCGGGACAAACAAATTCACCCCTCCACTTT,CASSLTPGQTNSPLHF
TRBD1,TRBV3-1/TRBV3-2,TRBJ2-7,.,TGTGCCAGCAGCCTATCATCTCTGGACAGGAGCCACGAGCAGTACTTC,CASSLSSLDRSHEQYF
.,TRBV6-4,TRBJ1-3,.,TGTGCCAGCAGCCACAACAGGGCTGAGGGAAACACCATATATTTT,CASSHNRAEGNTIYF
TRBD2,TRBV7-3,TRBJ2-1,few,TGTGCCAGCAGCCCGTCCGGACTAGCGGAGTACAATGAGCAGTTCTTC,CASSPSGLAEYNEQFF
.,TRBV12-5,TRBJ2-1,few,TGTGCTAGTGGTCCTTTATCTAGCGACGGGTACAATGAGCAGTTCTTC,CASGPLSSDGYNEQFF
.,TRBV5-1,TRBJ1-1,.,TGCGCCAGCAGCTCCAGACAGGCGGCGCGCGCAGGGGAAGCTTTCTTT,CASSSRQAARAGEAFF
.,TRBV20-1,TRBJ1-2,.,TGCAGTGCTAGTTGGGGGGGAAACAGCTATGGCTACACCTTC,CSASWGGNSYGYTF
TRBD1,TRBV18,TRBJ1-2,.,TGTGCCAGCTCACCCTCTCGGGACAGCATTGGCTACACCTTC,CASSPSRDSIGYTF